This T cell receptor beta chain was recorded in a study of tumor-infiltrating lymphocytes in primary liver carcinoma. Study observations and caveats: Relative to tumor region pairs, the tumor-adjacent and tumor-blood pairs showed overlap that was lower. Tumors had a top-250-clone fraction that was significantly higher than blood (p = 0.039).

The CDR3 runs to 14 residues. Germline lookup yields CDR1 LGHNA and CDR2 YNFKEQ. Unsorted bulk tissue of about 20-30 mg yielded co-extracted RNA and DNA. With 500 to 650 ng total RNA as template and a constant-region primer, TCR beta cDNA was made. Library construction for TCR beta comprised three nested multiplex PCR rounds performed with slightly modified ARM-PCR. In the first two PCR rounds, TRBV1-TRBV30 forward primers were paired with a C-beta reverse primer, and each round lasted approximately 10 cycles. MiXCR was run by TCRdb on the multiplex PCR reads, yielding one entry per CDR3 protein. The sample comprises nearly 45,000 distinct CDR3 sequences, over 70% of which are singletons, and about 19% rests with the top ten. In regard to this clonotype: Its antigen is still unknown. The junction departs from germline at one end; a sequencing error may be responsible.

V and J are TRBV4-2 and TRBJ2-2; tentative D call: TRBD2 (7 bases). Specimen: liver tumor tissue from sampling region 2. Subset described: tumor region T2, inferior pole. The source of this sequence is a man in his forties with primary liver carcinoma and hepatitis B virus infection. The CDR3 here is CAISRDQVGGGLFF. CDR3 sequence (DNA): TGTGCCATCAGCCGAGATCAGGTGGGAGGGGGGCTGTTTTTT.